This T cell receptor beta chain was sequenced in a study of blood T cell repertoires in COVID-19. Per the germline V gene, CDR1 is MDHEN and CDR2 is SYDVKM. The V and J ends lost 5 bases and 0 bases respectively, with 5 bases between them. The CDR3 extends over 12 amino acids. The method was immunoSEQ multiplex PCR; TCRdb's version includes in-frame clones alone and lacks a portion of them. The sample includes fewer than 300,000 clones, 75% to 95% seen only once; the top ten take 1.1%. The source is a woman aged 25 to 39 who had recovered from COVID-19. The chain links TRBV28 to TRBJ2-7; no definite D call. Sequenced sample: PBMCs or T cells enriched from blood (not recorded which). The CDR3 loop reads CASSTYSYEQYF. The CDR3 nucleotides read TGTGCCAGCAGTACATACTCCTACGAGCAGTACTTC.